The present T cell receptor (beta chain) was sequenced within a study of monozygotic twins with cystic fibrosis. The wider study: Library input was three micrograms of fragmented DNA, with approximately 14 PCR cycles. Notes on the study in general: In this small cohort, shared CDR3 numbers showed no association with age, concordance or disease severity. V usage most resembled the co-twin in 13 of 16 pairs. Clonality was generally low (median roughly 0.01), higher in the most severe patients.

As for this clone: Its antigen remains unknown.

Generated by immunoSEQ multiplex PCR, the TCRdb table keeps only in-frame clones and is missing some. The table includes tens of thousands of clones, approximately 98% detected once. The J segment lost 10 bases and the V segment lost 1 base, leaving 7 bases of the junction unmatched. The CDR3 length is 14 residues. Germline lookup yields CDR1 LGHNA and CDR2 YNFKEQ. The sample comprised blood. This TCR came from a girl between 5 and 17 years old with cystic fibrosis. The V gene is TRBV4-2, the J gene TRBJ1-1; 9 positions agree with TRBD1. CDR3 nucleotides: TGTGCCAGCAGCCAAGTGGGGACAGGGTTTGGAGCTTTCTTT. This codes for CASSQVGTGFGAFF.